This TCR beta chain emerged from a study of CD8 T cells in Susac syndrome (dated by TCRdb to the late 2010s). Notes on the research overall: Whether CD8+ T cell activation and differentiation in Susac syndrome was antigen driven was tested using repertoire sequencing.

This clonotype was detected a few times. What this receptor recognizes is not known. No much larger clone is present one base from it, and per-base qualities are unavailable. High-throughput TCR beta sequencing profiled peripheral blood CD8+ and CD4+ T cells from healthy donors, Susac syndrome patients and multiple sclerosis patients. The multiple sclerosis controls were treatment-naive patients whose relapsing-remitting disease, either stable or active, fulfilled the revised McDonald criteria. Bulk CD8+ and CD4+ T cells were purified by magnetic negative isolation, whereas CD8+ TEMRA cells were enriched by FACS. Blood was drawn into EDTA tubes, processed within 24 hours, and PBMCs were isolated by density gradient centrifugation. PBMCs intended for TCR sequencing were cryopreserved in liquid nitrogen and thawed later in a water bath at 37 degrees C. The sorted or isolated CD4+, CD8+ and CD8+ TEMRA cells had a purity of 90% or higher.

RNA was extracted using the RNeasy kit, and roughly 0.5 to 1 ug of the RNA was reverse transcribed with random hexamers. The immunoSEQ multiplex PCR assay, covering 54 Vbeta and 13 Jbeta segments, was used to amplify TCR beta CDR3 regions. To correct PCR amplification bias, a synthetic template baseline was used for both primer optimization and computational correction. The paper's processing steps were these. Reads were assigned to V, D and J genes according to IMGT and analyzed in immunoSEQ Analyzer, with only productive sequences retained. To calculate clonality, Shannon entropy was normalized by log2 of the number of productive unique sequences and then subtracted from one. For each patient and control, public and private clones were evaluated within the 100 most prevalent clones. Susac-specific clones were defined as absent from healthy and MS cohorts, over a thousand published viral clones and other ImmuneACCESS disease sequences. TCRdb passed the public sequencing reads through fastp at Q25 and MiXCR, retaining productive beta sequences. Every distinct CDR3 protein forms one entry, paired with its most common genes and DNA. The V and J calls reflect TCRdb's pipeline rather than the authors' work. The sample profile shows about 120,000 distinct CDR3 sequences; 85% to 95% of them were found once. About 0.096% of the sample is in the top ten clones.

Paper-wide results and their limitations: The number of individuals in the TCR sequencing and HLA analysis was acknowledged as relatively small.

The TCR was taken from a human donor with multiple sclerosis. Source material: CD4+ T cells from PBMCs.

The sequenced DNA is TGTGCCAGCAGCCAGGGACAGGGCAGTCAGCCCCAGCATTTT. It encodes CASSQGQGSQPQHF. In this chain, TRBV3-1 is recombined with TRBJ1-5; the junction holds 9 bases that match TRBD1. Germline trimming: 3 bases from V, 6 bases from J; junction bases outside gene matches: 3. In the germline V gene (reference sequence), CDR1 corresponds to LGHDT and CDR2 to YNNKEL. The CDR3, cysteine through phenylalanine, is 14 amino acids long. Only the CDR3 region is kept as DNA, spanning 42 bases read in frame from base 1.